This T cell receptor beta chain is drawn from a study of shared clonotypes between healthy human individuals. As regards this clone: Its cognate antigen is unknown.

Whole-study findings and limits: Memory subsets had estimated richness that was generally smaller than that of naive subsets. In this cohort, only blood was sampled, and tissue repertoires likely differ.

Investigators divided CD4+ cells into CD45RA+ naive and CD45RA-negative memory subsets. In the study's own analysis: ImmunoSEQ junction-only sequences lacked quality scores, so their filtering differed. Method: immunoSEQ multiplex PCR; TCRdb's copy keeps in-frame clones and lacks some. The DNA was the basis for D and trimming; V, J and clone size are from that table. The sample has roughly 1 million clones; about four fifths are singletons. Germline CDR1 is MDHEN and CDR2 is SYDVKM. The CDR3 extends over 14 amino acids. Trimming took 1 base from V and 3 from J, leaving 10 bases between them. This sequence joins TRBV28 and TRBJ2-7, with TRBD2 as a possible D gene (5 bases). The sequence was obtained from a man aged 18-30 years in good health. Some clones in this sample may be carry-over from other donors' samples. The source material was memory CD4+ T cells from PBMCs. Subset in this sample: CD45RA-negative fraction. CDR3 DNA: TGTGCCAGCAGTTTATACGGGATGGGCTACGAGCAGTACTTC. Its translation: CASSLYGMGYEQYF.